This TCR beta chain was identified in a study of tumor T cells in aggressive B-cell lymphoma. The data were produced by immunoSEQ multiplex PCR, yet TCRdb's version contains in-frame clones alone and is incomplete. This sample has about 5,100 clones, with roughly 88% found just once. The CDR3 covers 16 residues. Germline V gene sequence: CDR1 LGHNA, CDR2 YSLEER. The V end lost 0 bases, the J end lost 4 bases, and 15 bases lay between the germline ends. This clonotype was sampled from an adult with diffuse large B cell lymphoma. Sequencing used tumor tissue. The V and J genes are TRBV4-3 and TRBJ1-2; D uncertain. The CDR3 region has the DNA TGCGCCAGCAGCCAAGATCAAGACTCGGGTGGCTATGGCTACACCTTC. Amino acids: CASSQDQDSGGYGYTF.